Here is one T cell receptor beta chain with its context. As yet, its antigen is unknown. From the graft tissue, intraepithelial and lamina propria lymphocytes were released through processing. This sample stems from a study of graft-versus-host responses after intestinal transplantation. Turning to the study itself: Recipients had multivisceral, liver-intestinal, or isolated intestinal transplants.

Study observations and caveats: Recipient bone marrow held GvH clones, some seen earlier in ileum or blood.

Deletions cut 6 bases from V and 8 bases from J, with 22 bases between. CDR3 length equals 15 residues. Looked up from germline, CDR1 is SGHVT and CDR2 is SQSDAQ. Sequencing used immunoSEQ multiplex PCR; TCRdb keeps in-frame clones, though not all of them. Among 15,000 or so clones listed, roughly 74% were seen once. Sequencing used ileum tissue, obtained 14 days after transplant. The genes are TRBV7-4 and TRBJ1-2, with D unresolved. The TCR originated in a human patient who received an intestinal transplant, so some T cells may come from the graft donor. CDR3 residues: CASRGILGLGWGYTF. CDR3 coding DNA: TGTGCCAGCAGAGGGATTTTAGGTCTCGGTTGGGGCTACACCTTC.